The following is a T cell receptor beta chain sequence with its context. The sample is drawn from a study of blood T cell repertoires in COVID-19. Background on the study: Samples came from the United States, Italy and Spain, spanning acute and convalescent COVID-19. Nucleic acid was either cDNA or gDNA, and it came from T cells, B-cell-depleted T cells, or PBMCs.

The method was immunoSEQ multiplex PCR; TCRdb's version includes in-frame clones alone and lacks a portion of them. The sample records around 170,000 clones, under 85% being singletons. CDR1 and CDR2 (germline): SGHRS, YFSETQ. This CDR3 comprises 16 residues. V was pared by 4 bases and J by 1 base, with 6 bases of the junction left unmatched. Across about 22 US areas, participants ranged in age from roughly 18 to 95 years. Participant reports of clinical history set cohort assignment. The source material was PBMCs or T cells enriched from blood (not recorded which). The origin of this receptor is a man in his fifties who had recovered from COVID-19. The V gene is TRBV5-1, the J gene TRBJ1-2; TRBD1 aligns across 11 bases. The CDR3 DNA sequence: TGCGCCAGCAGCCCCAGGACAGGGGGCGGTAACTATGGCTACACCTTC. Residues: CASSPRTGGGNYGYTF.